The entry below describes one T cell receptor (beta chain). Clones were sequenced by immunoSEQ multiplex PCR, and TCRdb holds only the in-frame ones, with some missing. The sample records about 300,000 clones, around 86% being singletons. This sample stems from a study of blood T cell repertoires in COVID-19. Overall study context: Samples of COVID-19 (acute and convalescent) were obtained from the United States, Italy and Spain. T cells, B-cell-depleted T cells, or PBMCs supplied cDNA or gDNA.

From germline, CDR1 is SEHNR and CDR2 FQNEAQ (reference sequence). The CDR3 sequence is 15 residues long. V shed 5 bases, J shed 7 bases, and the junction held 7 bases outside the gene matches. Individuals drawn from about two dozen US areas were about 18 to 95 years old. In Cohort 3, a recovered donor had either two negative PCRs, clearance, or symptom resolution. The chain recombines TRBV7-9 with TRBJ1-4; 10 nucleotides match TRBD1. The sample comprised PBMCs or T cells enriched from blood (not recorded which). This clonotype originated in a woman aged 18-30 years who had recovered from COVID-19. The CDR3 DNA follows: TGTGCCAGCAGCCGACAGACAGGGGGCTTTGAAAAACTGTTTTTT. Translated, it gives CASSRQTGGFEKLFF.